These T cell receptor beta chains were read from a single sample in a study of CD8+CD57+ T cells in acquired aplastic anemia. One entry per CDR3 protein, called by TCRdb with MiXCR from the reads. The sample has 200,000 or so distinct CDR3 sequences, 55% to 65% seen once. Sequenced input: sorted CD4+, CD8+, or CD8+CD57+ T cells (not recorded which) from PBMCs. The receptors stem from a human donor with aplastic anemia. Both conserved end residues are trimmed from each CDR3.

v_gene	j_gene	CDR3aa
TRBV7-3	TRBJ2-7	ASSSTSGHSYEQY
TRBV30	TRBJ2-1	AWSGAFNEQF
TRBV29-1	TRBJ2-7	SVDVAGGISYEQY
TRBV7-3	TRBJ1-5	ASRGGGWYQPQH
TRBV2	TRBJ1-6	ASSVGDRANNSPLH
TRBV19	TRBJ2-2	ASRQGPFTGELF
TRBV15	TRBJ2-2	ATSTPRGQGSGELF
TRBV12-3/TRBV12-4	TRBJ2-1	ASSVGPVRGNEQF
TRBV15	TRBJ1-5	ATSRDGGVGQPQH
TRBV9	TRBJ2-1	ASSVGGGPSNEQF
TRBV19	TRBJ1-5	ASMRGDFGNQPQH
TRBV29-1	TRBJ2-3	SVRQGADTQY
TRBV6-8	TRBJ1-2	ASIDTADYGYT
TRBV24-1	TRBJ1-6	ATSEGTGVNSPLH
TRBV4-1	TRBJ2-1	TSSQTPGTPYEQF
TRBV29-1	TRBJ2-7	SVKGQNSNSIHEQY
TRBV7-9	TRBJ2-7	ASSFPGQSYEQY
TRBV15	TRBJ1-5	ATSRDRMGQPQH
TRBV30	TRBJ1-2	AWSSSGTYYGYT
TRBV20-1	TRBJ1-1	SAIRDRGTEAF